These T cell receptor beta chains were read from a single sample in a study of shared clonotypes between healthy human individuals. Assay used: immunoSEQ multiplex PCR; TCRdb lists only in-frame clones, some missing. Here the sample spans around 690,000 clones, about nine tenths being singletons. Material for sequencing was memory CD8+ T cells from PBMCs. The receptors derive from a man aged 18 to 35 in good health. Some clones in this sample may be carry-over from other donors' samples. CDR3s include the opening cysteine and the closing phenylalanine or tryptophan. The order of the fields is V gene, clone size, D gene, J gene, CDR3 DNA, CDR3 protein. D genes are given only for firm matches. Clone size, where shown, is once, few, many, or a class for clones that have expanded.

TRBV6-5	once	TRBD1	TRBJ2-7	TGTGCCAGCAGCTACGGACAGGCCAACTACGAGCAGTACTTC	CASSYGQANYEQYF
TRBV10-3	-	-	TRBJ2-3	TGTGCCATCAGCGAACCGGCAGTAGGAGGAGATACGCAGTATTTT	CAISEPAVGGDTQYF
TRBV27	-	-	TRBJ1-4	TGTGCCAGCAGTTCCCAATGGGGGGCCCGGGCTAATGAAAAACTGTTTTTT	CASSSQWGARANEKLFF
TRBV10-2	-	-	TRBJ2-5	TGCGCCAGCAGGGGAGATCGACCCGTTGAGACCCAGTACTTC	CASRGDRPVETQYF
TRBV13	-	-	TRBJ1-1	TGTGCCAGCACCAAGGAGGGGACCCTCCTTAACACTGAAGCTTTCTTT	CASTKEGTLLNTEAFF
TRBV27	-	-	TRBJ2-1	TGTGCCAGCAGCCCAGGGAGACCCGGGGGTGAGCAGTTCTTC	CASSPGRPGGEQFF
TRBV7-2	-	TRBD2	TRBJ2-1	TGTGCCAGCAGCTTACCGACTAGCGGGGACTCCTACAATGAGCAGTTCTTC	CASSLPTSGDSYNEQFF
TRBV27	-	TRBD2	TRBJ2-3	TGTGCCAGCAGTTTATCGTCAGCGGGAGCGGGTACGCAGTATTTT	CASSLSSAGAGTQYF
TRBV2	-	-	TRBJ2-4	TGTGCCAGCAGTCCTTACCGTCGGCTTTCTCTAGCCAAAAACATTCAGTACTTC	CASSPYRRLSLAKNIQYF
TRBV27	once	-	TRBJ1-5	TGTGCCAGCAGCCTATCAGGGGATCAGCCCCAGCATTTT	CASSLSGDQPQHF
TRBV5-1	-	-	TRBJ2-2	TGCGCCAGCAGCTTGGGGCCGGGACAGAACACCGGGGAGCTGTTTTTT	CASSLGPGQNTGELFF
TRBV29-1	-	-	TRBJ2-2	TGCAGCGCGGCCTGGGGAAGGACCGGGGAGCTGTTTTTT	CSAAWGRTGELFF
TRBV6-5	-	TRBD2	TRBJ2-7	TGTGCCAGCAGCCTCATAGCGGGTGAAGCCTACGAGCAGTACTTC	CASSLIAGEAYEQYF
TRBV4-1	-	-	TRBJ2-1	TGCGCCAGCAGTCGTAAGCCCAATGAGCAGTTCTTC	CASSRKPNEQFF
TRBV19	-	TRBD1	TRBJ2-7	TGTGCCAGTAGCGGACAGGGCGGAAGCTACGAGCAGTACTTC	CASSGQGGSYEQYF
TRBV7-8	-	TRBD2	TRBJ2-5	TGTGCCAGCAGCCAGACCAAGCTAGGCGGGAGGGTGGGTGAGACCCAGTACTTC	CASSQTKLGGRVGETQYF
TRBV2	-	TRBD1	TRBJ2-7	TGTGCCAGCAGTCCTGGGGGGGACAGGGTGTCCTACGAGCAGTACTTC	CASSPGGDRVSYEQYF
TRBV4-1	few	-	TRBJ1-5	TGCGCCAGCAGCCAAGGGAGGGGGAGCAATCAGCCCCAGCATTTT	CASSQGRGSNQPQHF
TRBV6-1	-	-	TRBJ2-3	TGTGCCAGCAGCCACTCTAGCGGCACAGATACGCAGTATTTT	CASSHSSGTDTQYF
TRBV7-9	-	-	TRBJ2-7	TGTGCCAGCAGCTATCCTGGTTCCTCTTACGAGCAGTACTTC	CASSYPGSSYEQYF
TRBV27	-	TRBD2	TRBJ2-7	TGTGCCAACATGGCGGGGACTAGCGGGGATCTCTCCTACGAGCAGTACTTC	CANMAGTSGDLSYEQYF
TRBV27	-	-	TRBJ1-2	TGTGCCAGCAGTTTATCGGGGGCACCCCTCAGGAGCTATGGCTACACCTTC	CASSLSGAPLRSYGYTF
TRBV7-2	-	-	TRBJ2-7	TGTGCCAGCAGTTCCCGACAGACCTCGACCCGCGAGCAGTACTTC	CASSSRQTSTREQYF
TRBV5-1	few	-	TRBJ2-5	TGCGCCAGCAGCTTGGCCGGGGCAAACCAAGAGACCCAGTACTTC	CASSLAGANQETQYF
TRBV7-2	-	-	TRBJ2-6	TGTGCCAGCACCCCCGTTTTTGGGGCCAACGTCCTGACTTTC	CASTPVFGANVLTF
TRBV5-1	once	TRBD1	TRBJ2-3	TGCGCCAGCAGCGGGACAGGGCGCACAGATACGCAGTATTTT	CASSGTGRTDTQYF
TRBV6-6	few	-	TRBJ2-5	TGTGCCAGCAGTTTCCTCGGGCGCACCGGGGAGACCCAGTACTTC	CASSFLGRTGETQYF
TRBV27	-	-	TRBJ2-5	TGTGCCAGCAGTTCCCTGCAGGGGGGGGGCGGGGAGACCCAGTACTTC	CASSSLQGGGGETQYF
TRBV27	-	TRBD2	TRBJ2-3	TGTGCCAGCAGTGGGAGGGCAGATACGCAGTATTTT	CASSGRADTQYF
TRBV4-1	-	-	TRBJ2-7	TGCGCCAGCAGCCAAGATCCCAGCGCGACCTACGAGCAGTACTTC	CASSQDPSATYEQYF
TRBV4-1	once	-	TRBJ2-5	TGCGCCAGCAGCCCAGTCCCTTCTCAGGCTAGACCACAAGAGACCCAGTACTTC	CASSPVPSQARPQETQYF
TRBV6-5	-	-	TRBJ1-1	TGTGCCAGCAGTCCTATAGGGCTGAACACTGAAGCTTTCTTT	CASSPIGLNTEAFF
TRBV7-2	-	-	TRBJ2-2	TGTGCCAGCAGCTTTTATACCGGGGAGCTGTTTTTT	CASSFYTGELFF
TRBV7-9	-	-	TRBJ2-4	TGTGCCAGCAGCTTAGAGAGGTCAGGGTTGACCAAAAACATTCAGTACTTC	CASSLERSGLTKNIQYF
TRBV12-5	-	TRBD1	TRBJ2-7	TGTGCTAGTGGTTTTTTAACCGGGACAGGGGGCTACGAGCAGTACTTC	CASGFLTGTGGYEQYF
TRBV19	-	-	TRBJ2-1	TGTGCCAGTAGTACGGACTATTCCTACAATGAGCAGTTCTTC	CASSTDYSYNEQFF
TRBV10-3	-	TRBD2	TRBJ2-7	TGTGCCATCAGCACGGGACTAGAGGTCTACGAGCAGTACTTC	CAISTGLEVYEQYF
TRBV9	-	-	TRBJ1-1	TGTGCCAGCAGCGTAGGGCACGACGGAGACACTGAAGCTTTCTTT	CASSVGHDGDTEAFF
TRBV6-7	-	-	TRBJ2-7	TGTGCCAGCAGTTACCCCAGGGAGCCCGAGCAGTACTTC	CASSYPREPEQYF
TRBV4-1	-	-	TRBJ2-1	TGCGCCAGCAGCCAAGTGAGAAATCGGCAGTTCTTC	CASSQVRNRQFF
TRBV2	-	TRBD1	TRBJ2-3	TGTGCCAGCAGTGTGGGACAGGGTATGACAGATACGCAGTATTTT	CASSVGQGMTDTQYF
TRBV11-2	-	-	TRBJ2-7	TGTGCCAGCAGCCCTACCGGGTATACCTACGAGCAGTACTTC	CASSPTGYTYEQYF
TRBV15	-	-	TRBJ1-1	TGTGCCACCAGCACCGAGAGAGATCCCACTGAAGCTTTCTTT	CATSTERDPTEAFF
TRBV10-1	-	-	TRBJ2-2	TGCGCCAGCAGTGAGGGGGGCGCGTCAGCCGGGGAGCTGTTTTTT	CASSEGGASAGELFF
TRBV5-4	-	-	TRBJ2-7	TGTGCCAGCAGCTTGGCCGTGCATATCGGGGGCGAGCAGTACTTC	CASSLAVHIGGEQYF
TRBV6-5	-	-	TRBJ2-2	TGTGCCAGCAGTTATTCGGCAGCGAACACCGGGGAGCTGTTTTTT	CASSYSAANTGELFF
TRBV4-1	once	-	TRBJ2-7	TGCGCCAGCAGCCCAAAACCGCAGGGTCCGTACGAGCAGTACTTC	CASSPKPQGPYEQYF
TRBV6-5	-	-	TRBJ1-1	TGTGCCAGCTCGGACGTGAACACTGAAGCTTTCTTT	CASSDVNTEAFF
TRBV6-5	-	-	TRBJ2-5	TGTGCCAGCAGTGCGAGGGAGCAAGAGACCCAGTACTTC	CASSAREQETQYF
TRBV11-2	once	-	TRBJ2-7	TGTGCCAGCAGCTTTCGGACTTTCTCCTACGAGCAGTACTTC	CASSFRTFSYEQYF
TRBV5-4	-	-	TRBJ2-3	TGTGCCAGCAGCATATGGACAGATACGCAGTATTTT	CASSIWTDTQYF